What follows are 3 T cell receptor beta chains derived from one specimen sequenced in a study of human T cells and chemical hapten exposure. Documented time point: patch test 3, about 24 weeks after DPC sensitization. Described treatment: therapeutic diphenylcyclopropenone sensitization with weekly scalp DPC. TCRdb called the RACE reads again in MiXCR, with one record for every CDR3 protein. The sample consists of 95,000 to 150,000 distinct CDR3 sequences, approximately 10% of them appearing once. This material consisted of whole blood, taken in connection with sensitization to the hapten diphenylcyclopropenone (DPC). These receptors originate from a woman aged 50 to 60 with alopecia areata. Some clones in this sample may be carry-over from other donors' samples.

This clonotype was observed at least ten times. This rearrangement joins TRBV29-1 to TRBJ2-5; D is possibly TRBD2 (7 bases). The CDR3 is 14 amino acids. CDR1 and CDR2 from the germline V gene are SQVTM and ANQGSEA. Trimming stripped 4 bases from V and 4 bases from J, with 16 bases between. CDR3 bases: TGCAGCGTTGTCCTTTTCGGGGGGCGAGAGACCCAGTACTTC. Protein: CSVVLFGGRETQYF.

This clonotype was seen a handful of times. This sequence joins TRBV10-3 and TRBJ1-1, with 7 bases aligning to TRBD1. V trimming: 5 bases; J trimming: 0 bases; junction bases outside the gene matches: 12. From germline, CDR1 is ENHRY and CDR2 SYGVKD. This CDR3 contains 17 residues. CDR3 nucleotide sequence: TGTGCCATCAGTCCCTCCGGGACAGAATACATGAACACTGAAGCTTTCTTT. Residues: CAISPSGTEYMNTEAFF.

The CDR3 spells CASRLSGGSSYEQYF. The CDR3 nucleotides are TGTGCCAGCAGACTGAGCGGGGGTAGCTCCTACGAGCAGTACTTC. J is TRBJ2-7 and V is TRBV12-3 or TRBV12-4; the match to TRBD2 covers 8 bases. This CDR3 spans 15 amino acids. The trim removed 6 bases at V and 0 bases at J, leaving 7 bases unmatched.